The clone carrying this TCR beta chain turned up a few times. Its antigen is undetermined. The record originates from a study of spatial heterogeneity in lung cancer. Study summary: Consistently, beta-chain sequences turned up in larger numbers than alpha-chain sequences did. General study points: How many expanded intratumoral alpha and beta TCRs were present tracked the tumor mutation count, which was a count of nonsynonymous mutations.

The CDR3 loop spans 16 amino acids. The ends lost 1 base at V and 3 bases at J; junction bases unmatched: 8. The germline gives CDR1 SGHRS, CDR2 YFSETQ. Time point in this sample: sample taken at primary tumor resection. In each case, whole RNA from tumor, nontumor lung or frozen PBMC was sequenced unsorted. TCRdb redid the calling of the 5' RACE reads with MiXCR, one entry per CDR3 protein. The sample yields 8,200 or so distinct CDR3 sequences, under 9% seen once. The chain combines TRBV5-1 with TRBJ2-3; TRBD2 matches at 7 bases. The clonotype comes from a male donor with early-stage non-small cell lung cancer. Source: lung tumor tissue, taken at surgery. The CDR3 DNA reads TGCGCCAGCAGCTTGCGTGCGGGAGATCGGACAGATACGCAGTATTTT. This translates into CASSLRAGDRTDTQYF.